This T cell receptor beta chain was obtained from a study of cytomegalovirus exposure and HLA in healthy donors. The PCR employed 60 Vbeta primers together with 13 Jbeta primers. Sequenced by immunoSEQ multiplex PCR; TCRdb stores in-frame clones only, minus some. The table lists some 160,000 clones, less than 90% of them singletons. Unrecorded immune exposures were likely, despite nominal health at sampling. The CDR3 spans 15 residues. In germline, CDR1 is SGHDT, CDR2 YYEEEE. V shed 4 bases and J 2 bases; nucleotides not matched to a gene: 6. A remark on this clone: Its antigen is unknown.

Findings of the study overall: Of the V segments, some could not be distinguished, including TRBV6-2 and TRBV6-3, and were excluded. The authors later found TCR association rates varying by HLA locus, with DRB1 most and HLA-C fewest.

Sequenced material: PBMCs. The clonotype originates from a man aged 18 to 29 in good health and CMV-seronegative. The chain couples TRBV5-6 to TRBJ1-2; 9 bases line up with TRBD1. CDR3 bases: TGTGCCAGCAGCCCAGGGACAGGGAGGAACTATGGCTACACCTTC. Encoded protein: CASSPGTGRNYGYTF.